A selection of T cell receptor beta chains follows, all from one sample in a study of OX40 agonist ivuxolimab in advanced cancers. Method: immunoSEQ multiplex PCR; TCRdb's copy keeps in-frame clones and lacks some. The sample records about 32,000 clones, 90% to 95% being singletons. The sequenced sample was CD4+ or CD8+ T cells sorted from blood, obtained in a trial of the OX40 agonist ivuxolimab. The receptors shown here come from an adult with an advanced solid tumor such as melanoma, head and neck, liver or kidney cancer. The conserved cysteine and the conserved F or W are not part of the CDR3 here.

V: TRBV23-1
J: TRBJ1-5
CDR3: ASRTLLPDRANSNQPQH

V: TRBV15
J: TRBJ2-1
CDR3: ATSTDRGLLLAAYNEQF

V: TRBV7-2
J: TRBJ2-1
CDR3: ASSLLGPVNEQF

V: TRBV19
J: TRBJ2-7
CDR3: ASSIGTSGNSYEQY

V: TRBV27
J: TRBJ2-7
CDR3: ASSLMQGASEQY

V: TRBV29-1
J: TRBJ2-5
CDR3: SVEGGAQETQY

V: TRBV6-5
J: TRBJ1-5
CDR3: ASSSQVNQPQH

V: TRBV29-1
J: TRBJ2-7
CDR3: SVESGSGYEQY

V: TRBV9
J: TRBJ1-1
CDR3: ASSVTGVGTEAF

V: TRBV7-9
J: TRBJ2-7
CDR3: ASSGNSIGGPTYEQY

V: TRBV16
J: TRBJ2-1
CDR3: ASSQGAEQF

V: TRBV19
J: TRBJ1-6
CDR3: ASSIWGGSDSPLH

V: TRBV5-4
J: TRBJ2-2
CDR3: ASSYPGPLTTGELF

V: TRBV5-1
J: TRBJ1-4
CDR3: ASSPGQVNEKLF

V: TRBV28
J: TRBJ2-6
CDR3: ASSSERGIQPSSGANVLT

V: TRBV11-2
J: TRBJ2-2
CDR3: ASSLDPGLNTGELF